The 3 T cell receptor beta chains reported below all come from one sample, sequenced in a study of T cell changes during pregnancy in multiple sclerosis. The repertoire was sequenced with immunoSEQ multiplex PCR; TCRdb's copy has only in-frame clones and lacks some. The data show about 52,000 clones, with 92% seen just once and more than 0.15% held by the top ten. Material: CD4+ T cells from peripheral blood mononuclear cells, obtained after pregnancy. The receptors were gathered from a female donor in good health, enrolled as a control in a pregnancy study.

The V call is TRBV7-2, the J call TRBJ2-1; possible D gene TRBD1, 5 bases. This CDR3 region has 13 residues. Trimming took 5 bases from V and 4 from J, leaving 9 bases between them. CDR1 and CDR2 (germline): SGHTA, FQGNSA. CDR3 sequence: CASSRKGYNEQFF. DNA for the CDR3: TGTGCCAGCAGCCGCAAGGGGTACAATGAGCAGTTCTTC.

The chain combines TRBV29-1 with TRBJ2-3; 11 bases are a match to TRBD2. V was clipped by 3 bases and J by 14 bases; unmatched bases: 10. This CDR3 has 13 residues. CDR1 SQVTM and CDR2 ANQGSEA come from the germline V gene. The CDR3 nucleotides read TGCAGCGTTGACCGCTTTAGCGGGGGGGCCCGGTATTTT. Its protein product is CSVDRFSGGARYF.

Many counts were recorded for this clone. CDR3 loop: CSARRDFEQFF. CDR3 DNA sequence: TGCAGTGCTAGGCGGGACTTTGAGCAGTTCTTC. The chain recombines TRBV20-1 with TRBJ2-1; D possibly corresponds to TRBD2 (6 bases). Germline CDR1 reads DFQATT; CDR2 reads SNEGSKA (reference sequence). The CDR3 covers 11 residues. The V end lost 3 bases, the J end lost 9 bases, and 9 bases lay between the germline ends.